The 28 T cell receptor beta chains below all came from one sample that was sequenced in a study of shared clonotypes between healthy human individuals. Repertoires were generated with immunoSEQ multiplex PCR, while TCRdb's copy carries only in-frame clones and drops some. The repertoire holds millions of clones, about 95% seen once, with 0.85% to 1.3% in the top ten. CD45RO negativity and positive selection for CCR7 defined naive CD8 cells, a population that excluded terminally differentiated effector memory CD45RA+ cells. The source material was naive CD8+ T cells sorted from blood. The receptors were sampled from a man aged 18 to 29 in good health.

This chain connects TRBV6-1 to TRBJ2-7, with D possibly being TRBD2 (8 bases). Per germline, CDR1 MNHNS and CDR2 SASEGT. V lost 3 bases and J lost 7, with 25 bases in between. The CDR3 length is 17 residues. This CDR3 reads CASSDPWVTGRLAEQYF. CDR3 nucleotides: TGTGCCAGCAGTGATCCCTGGGTGACAGGGAGACTAGCGGAGCAGTACTTC.

This clone has just one count. V gene TRBV20-1 combines with J gene TRBJ2-3; no reliable D call. Germline assignment: CDR1 DFQATT and CDR2 SNEGSKA (reference sequence). The CDR3 runs 10 residues. Between the trimmed V and J ends, which lost 6 bases and 4 bases, there was a span of 5 bases. CDR3: CSAKADTQYF. CDR3 nucleotide sequence: TGCAGTGCCAAAGCAGATACGCAGTATTTT.

The chain couples TRBV9 to TRBJ1-2; the match to TRBD1 covers 7 bases. This CDR3 region has 14 residues. V was pared by 0 bases and J by 6 bases, with 5 bases of the junction left unmatched. Germline V gene lookup returns CDR1 SGDLS and CDR2 YYNGEE. In nucleotides, the CDR3 is TGTGCCAGCAGCGTAGGGGCAGGGACAGATGGCTACACCTTC. Its translation: CASSVGAGTDGYTF.

The rearrangement uses TRBV6-5 and TRBJ2-6; 7 nucleotides align to TRBD1. In germline, CDR1 is MNHEY, CDR2 SVGAGI. The CDR3 sequence is 15 residues long. V shed 5 bases and J 4 bases; nucleotides not matched to a gene: 5. The chain's CDR3 is CASSTRGTGANVLTF. The CDR3 DNA reads TGTGCCAGCAGTACCAGGGGGACCGGGGCCAACGTCCTGACTTTC.

V usage is TRBV10-2 and J usage is TRBJ1-2, with a tentative D call TRBD1 (5 bases). This CDR3 has 15 residues. Deletions cut 2 bases from V and 3 bases from J, with 13 bases between. The germline gives CDR1 WSHSY, CDR2 SAAADI. For the CDR3, the DNA is TGCGCCAGCAGTGAGGGAAGAGGGGACTACTATGGCTACACCTTC. This gives the protein CASSEGRGDYYGYTF.

The V gene is TRBV13, the J gene TRBJ2-3; D is perhaps TRBD1 (6 bases). The CDR3 sequence is 17 residues long. The germline V gene encodes CDR1 PRHDT and CDR2 FYEKMQ (reference sequence). Trimming pared 0 bases from V and 1 base from J, leaving 14 bases between. The CDR3 sequence is CASSLGNSRGGTDTQYF. In nucleotides, the CDR3 is TGTGCCAGCAGCTTAGGCAACTCCAGGGGCGGCACAGATACGCAGTATTTT. The whole variable domain, remainder taken from reference TRBV13 and TRBJ2-3, is AAGVIQSPRHLIKEKRETATLKCYPIPRHDTVYWYQQGPGQDPQFLISFYEKMQSDKGSIPDRFSAQQFSDYHSELNMSSLELGDSALYFCASSLGNSRGGTDTQYFGPGTRLTVL.

This rearrangement joins TRBV5-4 to TRBJ1-1; D might be TRBD1 (5 bases). Trimming stripped 4 bases from V and 1 base from J, with 17 bases between. Germline V lookup: CDR1 SGHNT, CDR2 YYREEE (reference sequence). CDR3 length: 16 residues. CDR3 nucleotides: TGTGCCAGCAGCCTTAAGGTGGGGGGACCGAACACTGAAGCTTTCTTT. Its protein is CASSLKVGGPNTEAFF.

Concerning this clone: At the DNA level, this CDR3 is encoded by other sequences in the same sample as well. The rearrangement joins TRBV6-1 to TRBJ2-7; 8 bases are shared with TRBD1. Germline lookup yields CDR1 MNHNS and CDR2 SASEGT. This CDR3 has 14 residues. The V segment lost 3 bases and the J segment 1 base; nucleotides outside the gene matches: 2. The CDR3 loop is CASSDRGPSYEQYF. CDR3 bases: TGTGCCAGCAGTGACAGGGGGCCTTCCTACGAGCAGTACTTC.

This clone was detected only once. This sequence joins TRBV30 and TRBJ2-1, with 7 bases that match TRBD1. V shed 8 bases and J 4 bases; nucleotides not matched to a gene: 17. The length of the CDR3 is 16 residues. Germline V gene sequence: CDR1 GTSNPN, CDR2 SVGIG (reference sequence). Here the CDR3 DNA reads TGTGCCCGGCCCCCCTTAAACAGGGGTCAATACAATGAGCAGTTCTTC. It specifies CARPPLNRGQYNEQFF.

V usage is TRBV2 and J usage is TRBJ2-1, with 7 bases fitting TRBD1. The CDR3 spans 17 residues. Germline loops: CDR1 SNHLY, CDR2 FYNNEI. Trimming cost V 6 bases and J 7 bases; bases outside gene matches: 18. CDR3: CASSPMFQGDPENEQFF. CDR3 nucleotides: TGTGCCAGCAGCCCCATGTTTCAGGGGGACCCAGAGAATGAGCAGTTCTTC.

V usage is TRBV25-1 and J usage is TRBJ1-1, with D perhaps TRBD1 (6 bases). Germline lookup yields CDR1 MGHDK and CDR2 SYGVNS. Trimming pared 4 bases from V and 7 bases from J, leaving 13 bases between. CDR3 length: 13 amino acids. The CDR3 region is CASSGPGADEAFF. The DNA of the CDR3 is TGTGCCAGCAGTGGTCCAGGGGCGGATGAAGCTTTCTTT.

The rearrangement uses TRBV27 and TRBJ2-1; 10 nucleotides line up with TRBD2. Germline CDR1 is MNHEY and CDR2 is SMNVEV (reference sequence). V lost 2 bases, J lost 5 bases, and 6 bases stayed unmatched. The CDR3 sequence is 16 residues long. The CDR3 DNA reads as TGTGCCAGCAGTTTAACGACTAGCGGGTTCGACAATGAGCAGTTCTTC. Its translation is CASSLTTSGFDNEQFF.

The gene calls are TRBV11-2 and TRBJ2-4; D gene uncertain. Looked up from germline, CDR1 is SGHAT and CDR2 is FQNNGV. V shed 3 bases and J shed 0 bases, with 6 bases lying between them. The CDR3 has 14 residues. The CDR3, as DNA: TGTGCCAGCAGCTTTGACTTAGCCAAAAACATTCAGTACTTC. Translated: CASSFDLAKNIQYF.

The chain joins TRBV4-3 to TRBJ2-1, with a tentative D call TRBD2 (5 bases). Deletions cut 0 bases from V and 8 bases from J, with 14 bases between. This CDR3 region has 15 residues. Germline assignment: CDR1 LGHNA and CDR2 YSLEER. The CDR3: CASSQEAAIGDEQFF. The DNA for the CDR3 is TGCGCCAGCAGCCAAGAAGCGGCCATTGGGGATGAGCAGTTCTTC.

This rearrangement joins TRBV7-6 to TRBJ2-7, with 13 bases identical to TRBD2. Germline lookup yields CDR1 SGHVS and CDR2 FNYEAQ. The CDR3 consists of 16 residues. J gave up 3 bases and V 4 bases, and 6 bases lay outside the gene matches. CDR3 sequence: CASSSWTSGRGYEQYF. The CDR3 bases are TGTGCCAGCAGCTCGTGGACTAGCGGGAGAGGCTACGAGCAGTACTTC.

The V and J genes are TRBV27 and TRBJ1-1, with 9 bases matching TRBD1. J was trimmed by 4 bases and V by 4 bases; bases with no gene match: 10. CDR1 and CDR2 (germline): MNHEY, SMNVEV (reference sequence). The CDR3 loop spans 16 amino acids. The CDR3 nucleotides are TGTGCCAGCAGTTCAGATGGGGACAGGGCCTTCACTGAAGCTTTCTTT. Its translation: CASSSDGDRAFTEAFF.

The chain couples TRBV7-9 to TRBJ2-5, with TRBD2 matching over 7 bases. The CDR3 totals 15 residues. The germline gives CDR1 SEHNR, CDR2 FQNEAQ (reference sequence). J lost 5 bases, V lost 1 base, and 7 bases had no gene match. CDR3 sequence (DNA): TGTGCCAGCAGCTTAGGCGGGGGACGATTGGAGACCCAGTACTTC. This encodes CASSLGGGRLETQYF.

V usage is TRBV27 and J usage is TRBJ2-1, with D perhaps given as TRBD1 or TRBD2 (5 bases each). Trimming shortened V by 6 bases and J by 8 bases, and 14 bases separated the two germline ends. Per the germline V gene, CDR1 is MNHEY and CDR2 is SMNVEV (reference sequence). This CDR3 has 13 residues. This CDR3 reads CASSGTGWDEQFF. In DNA, the CDR3 is TGTGCCAGCAGCGGGACGGGTTGGGATGAGCAGTTCTTC.

On this clone: At the DNA level, this CDR3 is encoded by other sequences in the same sample as well. The rearrangement joins TRBV27 to TRBJ2-7; 9 bases agree with TRBD2. The CDR3 extends over 15 amino acids. Trimming took 0 bases from V and 4 from J; bases not matched to a gene: 4. Looked up from germline, CDR1 is MNHEY and CDR2 is SMNVEV (reference sequence). The CDR3 region is CASSLSASGAYEQYF. CDR3 coding DNA: TGTGCCAGCAGTTTATCGGCTAGCGGGGCATACGAGCAGTACTTC.

V and J are TRBV6-6 and TRBJ1-2; TRBD1 might be the D (5 bases). Germline V gives CDR1 MNHNY, CDR2 SVGAGI (reference sequence). This CDR3 region has 15 residues. Between the trimmed V and J ends, which lost 4 bases and 3 bases, there was a span of 15 bases. This CDR3 reads CASSSSRAEDYGYTF. The CDR3, as DNA: TGTGCCAGCAGTTCAAGCAGGGCAGAAGACTATGGCTACACCTTC.

Details on this clone: This sample also contains other DNA sequences that code for the same CDR3. The chain recombines TRBV2 with TRBJ2-7, with D possibly TRBD1 on 6 matching bases. Germline CDR1 and CDR2: SNHLY and FYNNEI. V shed 2 bases and J shed 6 bases, with 11 bases lying between them. The CDR3 loop spans 13 amino acids. Here the CDR3 DNA reads TGTGCCAGCAGTGAATTAGGGGGACGCGAGCAGTACTTC. Its translation: CASSELGGREQYF.

This sequence joins TRBV9 and TRBJ2-7; 7 bases are shared with TRBD2. J lost 2 bases, V lost 4 bases, and 12 bases had no gene match. The CDR3 has 16 amino acids. Germline-derived CDR1 and CDR2 are SGDLS and YYNGEE. The CDR3 region has the DNA TGTGCCAGCAGCACCCCCAGGACTAGTGAAACCTACGAGCAGTACTTC. The encoded protein is CASSTPRTSETYEQYF.

This clone came up once. V and J are TRBV7-6 and TRBJ1-1; TRBD1 matches 7 bases. The CDR3 totals 13 residues. Per germline, CDR1 SGHVS and CDR2 FNYEAQ. V was clipped by 4 bases and J by 8 bases; unmatched bases: 7. CDR3 region: CASSSNDRVEAFF. The CDR3 DNA follows: TGTGCCAGCAGCTCAAACGACAGGGTAGAAGCTTTCTTT.

The chain links TRBV6-1 to TRBJ2-7; D perhaps matches TRBD2 (6 bases). Germline CDR1 is MNHNS and CDR2 is SASEGT. Trimming took 1 base from V and 2 from J, leaving 9 bases between them. This CDR3 contains 14 residues. CDR3 sequence reads: CASSEGGVAYEQYF. As DNA, the CDR3 is TGTGCCAGCAGTGAAGGGGGGGTGGCCTACGAGCAGTACTTC.

The CDR3 DNA follows: TGCGCCAGCAGCCAAGATCCCTGGGACAGCACCTACGAGCAGTACTTC. It encodes CASSQDPWDSTYEQYF. The V call is TRBV4-3, the J call TRBJ2-7; 7 positions agree with TRBD1. CDR3 size: 16 residues. Trimming removed 0 bases from V and 2 bases from J; junction bases left unmatched: 7. CDR1 is LGHNA, CDR2 YSLEER, per germline.

The rearrangement links TRBV27 to TRBJ2-1; 8 bases are shared with TRBD2. The CDR3 contains 15 residues. The germline CDR1 and CDR2 sequences are MNHEY and SMNVEV (reference sequence). V lost 6 bases and J lost 6; bases outside the gene matches: 10. In DNA form, the CDR3 reads TGTGCCAGCAGCTCCTTGGTAGCGGGATTCAATGAGCAGTTCTTC. Amino acid sequence: CASSSLVAGFNEQFF.

The chain joins TRBV9 to TRBJ2-7; D gene uncertain. Germline V lookup: CDR1 SGDLS, CDR2 YYNGEE. This CDR3 region has 13 residues. Trimming pared 1 base from V and 2 bases from J, leaving 7 bases between. The CDR3 loop is CASSVSTAYEQYF. The CDR3 nucleotides read TGTGCCAGCAGCGTATCTACCGCCTACGAGCAGTACTTC.

The chain joins TRBV2 to TRBJ2-3; TRBD2 might be the D (5 bases). Germline CDR1 SNHLY, CDR2 FYNNEI. The CDR3 spans 14 residues. Trimming took off 4 bases at V and 3 bases at J, with 11 bases between the two ends. The CDR3 region has the DNA TGTGCCAGCAGTGGAGGGAGAGAAACAGATACGCAGTATTTT. Its translation is CASSGGRETDTQYF. Variable domain in full (rest from reference TRBV2 and TRBJ2-3): EPEVTQTPSHQVTQMGQEVILRCVPISNHLYFYWYRQILGQKVEFLVSFYNNEISEKSEIFDDQFSVERPDGSNFTLKIRSTKLEDSAMYFCASSGGRETDTQYFGPGTRLTVL.